Each of the 10 T cell receptor beta chains below was sequenced from the same sample in a study of spatial heterogeneity in lung cancer. Broader study findings: Intratumoral expanded alpha and beta TCR counts were found to track tumor mutation counts.

Each CDR3 protein gets one entry after TCRdb re-called the 5' RACE reads with MiXCR. The table includes thousands of distinct CDR3 sequences, more than 13% detected once. Time point denoted: sample taken at primary tumor resection. No cognate antigen is known for these TCRs. Sequencing was performed on lung tumor tissue, taken at surgery. These receptors all come from a male donor with early-stage non-small cell lung cancer.

This clonotype was seen repeatedly, ten times or more. The chain combines TRBV6-2 or TRBV6-3 with TRBJ1-5; 7 bases agree with TRBD1. The CDR3 consists of 16 residues. Germline CDR1 MNHEY, CDR2 SVGEGT. Unmatched junction bases numbered 7, after V lost 3 bases and J lost 2 bases. CDR3 amino acids: CASSYDRAFGNQPQHF. CDR3 sequence (DNA): TGTGCCAGCAGTTATGACAGGGCGTTCGGCAATCAGCCCCAGCATTTT.

In this sample, this clonotype turned up many times. This sequence joins TRBV29-1 and TRBJ2-2, with D tentatively TRBD1 (6 bases). This CDR3 has 14 amino acids. V shed 4 bases and J shed 1 base, with 10 bases lying between them. Germline CDR1 SQVTM, CDR2 ANQGSEA. The CDR3 spells CSVVQGWNTGELFF. The DNA for the CDR3 is TGCAGCGTTGTACAGGGTTGGAACACCGGGGAGCTGTTTTTT.

This clonotype appeared many times. The CDR3 reads CASSLDRGYAQDTQYF. The CDR3, as DNA: TGCGCCAGCAGCTTGGACAGGGGCTACGCACAAGATACGCAGTATTTT. The V call is TRBV5-1, the J call TRBJ2-3; 7 bases are a match to TRBD1. V was clipped by 0 bases and J by 5 bases; unmatched bases: 9. CDR1 and CDR2 from the germline V gene are SGHRS and YFSETQ. The CDR3 is 16 residues long.

The gene calls are TRBV20-1 and TRBJ1-1, with D uncertain. The V gene's germline CDR1 is DFQATT and CDR2 SNEGSKA (reference sequence). The CDR3 length is 12 residues. Trimming removed 3 bases at V and 2 bases at J, with 7 bases between. Here the CDR3 DNA reads TGCAGTGCTAGTTCCAGTAACACTGAAGCTTTCTTT. This codes for CSASSSNTEAFF.

By sample fraction, this clonotype is medium-sized. The CDR3 bases are TGCGCCAGCAGCTTGGAAGGCAATGAGCAGTTCTTC. Its translation is CASSLEGNEQFF. The chain couples TRBV5-1 to TRBJ2-1; D call uncertain. Trimming removed 0 bases from V and 6 bases from J, with 4 bases in between. The CDR3 has 12 amino acids. CDR1 is SGHRS and CDR2 is YFSETQ in the germline V gene.

The table lists this clonotype with many counts. V gene TRBV7-2 combines with J gene TRBJ2-7; D is possibly TRBD2 (6 bases). The germline V gene has CDR1 SGHTA and CDR2 FQGNSA. V lost 3 bases to trimming and J lost 0 bases, with 15 bases between them. CDR3 length: 16 amino acids. This CDR3 reads CASSFWAGPSSYEQYF. CDR3 nucleotide sequence: TGTGCCAGCAGCTTTTGGGCGGGACCGAGCTCCTACGAGCAGTACTTC.

This clonotype has at least ten counts. This rearrangement joins TRBV7-7 to TRBJ2-3; TRBD2 agrees at 12 bases. From germline, CDR1 is SSHAT and CDR2 FNYEAQ (reference sequence). This CDR3 is built from 13 residues. CDR3 nucleotide sequence: TGTGCTAGTTCTAGCGGGAGGGCAGATACGCAGTATTTT. Translation gives CASSSGRADTQYF.

The chain carries TRBV6-6 and TRBJ2-3; 7 positions agree with TRBD2. The junction had 9 bases not matched to a gene; V was cut back by 0 bases and J by 0 bases. The CDR3 has 18 amino acids. Per germline, CDR1 MNHNY and CDR2 SVGAGI (reference sequence). CDR3 amino acids: CASSYSIRLAASTDTQYF. CDR3 nucleotide sequence: TGTGCCAGCAGTTACTCCATCCGTCTAGCGGCCAGCACAGATACGCAGTATTTT.

This clonotype was detected ten times or more. The genes are TRBV9 and TRBJ2-7; 9 nucleotides agree with TRBD1. With V trimmed by 4 bases and J by 6 bases, 11 bases remained unmatched. There are 15 residues in the CDR3. Germline lookup yields CDR1 SGDLS and CDR2 YYNGEE. Here the CDR3 reads CASSPGQGIRGEQYF. The CDR3 nucleotides read TGTGCCAGCAGCCCGGGACAGGGTATTCGGGGCGAGCAGTACTTC.

The chain combines TRBV23-1 with TRBJ2-2; D remains ambiguous. TRBV23-1 is an open reading frame whose function is uncertain. V was clipped by 0 bases and J by 6 bases, with 5 bases between them. CDR3 size: 13 residues. The CDR3 spells CASSQSGAGELFF. The CDR3 coding sequence is TGCGCCAGCAGTCAATCCGGAGCCGGGGAGCTGTTTTTT.